These 8 T cell receptor beta chains originate from one sample sequenced in a study of blood T cells in healthy people across ages. Primers used in a second PCR of roughly 6 to 11 cycles were a sample-barcoded 5' primer and a J-beta primer mix. TCRdb fed the 5' RACE reads into MiXCR, producing one record per CDR3 protein. The table lists almost 800,000 distinct CDR3 sequences, 58% of them singletons. The specimen sequenced was blood. The receptors stem from a man aged 25-40 years in good health.

This clonotype was detected only once. The V call is TRBV3-1, the J call TRBJ2-1, with 8 bases fitting TRBD2. The V and J ends lost 5 bases and 2 bases, in that order; junction bases with no gene match: 5. The CDR3 is 15 amino acids. Germline loops: CDR1 LGHDT, CDR2 YNNKEL (reference sequence). The CDR3 DNA follows: TGTGCCAGCAGCTCTAGCGGGTCTACCTACAATGAGCAGTTCTTC. It encodes CASSSSGSTYNEQFF.

This clonotype has only one observation. This chain's CDR3 is CASSSGTPPYEQYF. In DNA form, the CDR3 reads TGTGCCAGCAGCTCCGGGACACCACCCTACGAGCAGTACTTC. The chain links TRBV9 to TRBJ2-7; maybe TRBD1 (6 bases). CDR1 and CDR2 (germline): SGDLS, YYNGEE. V lost 4 bases, J lost 2 bases, and 13 bases lay in between. The CDR3 loop spans 14 amino acids.

The chain has TRBV30 and TRBJ2-5; unclear D gene. The end of the DNA is better explained by TRBJ2-7, so the J call may be wrong. CDR1 GTSNPN and CDR2 SVGIG come from the germline V gene (reference sequence). This CDR3 comprises 13 residues. DNA of the CDR3: TGTGCCTGGAGCCCTCTTGACACCTACGAGCAGTACTTC. This codes for CAWSPLDTYEQYF.

Comment on this clonotype: A much more abundant neighbour one base away suggests this may be a read error. This rearrangement joins TRBV29-1 to TRBJ2-5, with D tentatively TRBD1 (6 bases). Germline lookup yields CDR1 SQVTM and CDR2 ANQGSEA. CDR3 size: 12 residues. V dropped 6 bases and J dropped 5 bases, with 13 bases sitting between them. The CDR3 nucleotides read TGCAGCGTGGGCAGGGGTGTCGAGACCCAGTACTTC. This encodes CSVGRGVETQYF. Using reference TRBV29-1 and TRBJ2-5 for the parts outside the CDR3, the full variable domain is SAVISQKPSRDICQRGTSLTIQCQVDSQVTMMFWYRQQPGQSLTLIATANQGSEATYESGFVIDKFPISRPNLTFSTLTVSNMSPEDSSIYLCSVGRGVETQYFGPGTRLLVL.

There are a few counts of this clonotype. CDR3 in DNA: TGTGCCAGCTCTCGGGGGACGGACGAGCAGTACTTC. It yields the protein CASSRGTDEQYF. The rearrangement links TRBV11-3 to TRBJ2-7; perhaps TRBD2 as D (6 bases). CDR3 length equals 12 residues. The germline V gene encodes CDR1 SGHNT and CDR2 YENEEA. V lost 8 bases, J lost 5 bases, and 13 bases lay in between. Full variable domain (remainder filled in from reference TRBV11-3 and TRBJ2-7): EAGVVQSPRYKIIEKKQPVAFWCNPISGHNTLYWYLQNLGQGPELLIRYENEEAVDDSQLPKDRFSAERLKGVDSTLKIQPAELGDSAVYLCASSRGTDEQYFGPGTRLTVT.

This rearrangement joins TRBV20-1 to TRBJ2-7; D assignment may be TRBD1 or TRBD2 (5 bases each). V was clipped by 6 bases and J by 1 base, with 13 bases between them. CDR3 length: 13 amino acids. Germline CDR1 reads DFQATT; CDR2 reads SNEGSKA (reference sequence). The CDR3 spells CSARDRISYEQYF. CDR3 sequence (DNA): TGCAGTGCGAGGGACCGAATTTCCTACGAGCAGTACTTC.

The rearrangement uses TRBV12-3 or TRBV12-4 and TRBJ2-7, with no clear D. The CDR3 runs 13 residues. The ends were cut back, 1 base at V and 7 bases at J, with 11 bases in the middle. The CDR3 sequence: CASSLDSSREQYF. The CDR3 region has the DNA TGTGCCAGCAGTTTAGACTCGTCGAGGGAGCAGTACTTC.

The J gene is TRBJ1-2, the V gene TRBV5-1, with TRBD1 identical over 7 bases. The CDR3 totals 15 residues. Germline lookup yields CDR1 SGHRS and CDR2 YFSETQ. Germline trimming cut 6 bases from V and 2 bases from J; bases unmatched to any gene: 10. CDR3 residues: CASTPTGQANYGYTF. CDR3 sequence (DNA): TGCGCCAGCACCCCTACCGGACAGGCGAACTATGGCTACACCTTC.